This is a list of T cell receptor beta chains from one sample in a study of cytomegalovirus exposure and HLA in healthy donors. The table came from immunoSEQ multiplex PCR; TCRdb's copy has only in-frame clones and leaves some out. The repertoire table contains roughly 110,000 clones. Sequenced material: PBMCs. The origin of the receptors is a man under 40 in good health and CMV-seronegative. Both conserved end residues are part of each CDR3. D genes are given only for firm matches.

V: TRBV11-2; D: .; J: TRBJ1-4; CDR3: CASSPPGGLSEKLFF; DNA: TGTGCCAGCAGCCCACCAGGTGGGCTAAGTGAAAAACTGTTTTTT
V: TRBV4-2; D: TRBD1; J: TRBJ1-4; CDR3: CASSQDGTGNEKLFF; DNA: TGTGCCAGCAGCCAAGATGGGACAGGAAATGAAAAACTGTTTTTT
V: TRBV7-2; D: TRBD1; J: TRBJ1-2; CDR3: CASSTRTGRNGYTF; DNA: TGTGCCAGCAGCACCCGGACAGGGAGGAATGGCTACACCTTC
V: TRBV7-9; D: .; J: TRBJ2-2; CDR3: CASEYPNTGELFF; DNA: TGTGCCAGTGAGTACCCGAACACCGGGGAGCTGTTTTTT
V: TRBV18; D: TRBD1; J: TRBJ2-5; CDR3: CASSPLTGSETQYF; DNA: TGTGCCAGCTCACCCTTGACAGGGAGCGAGACCCAGTACTTC
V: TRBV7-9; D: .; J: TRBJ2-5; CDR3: CASSLPSVLTQYF; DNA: TGTGCCAGCAGCTTACCCTCCGTCTTGACCCAGTACTTC
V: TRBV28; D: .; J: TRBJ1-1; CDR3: CASSYPQGREEAFF; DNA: TGTGCCAGCAGTTACCCTCAGGGTCGCGAGGAAGCTTTCTTT
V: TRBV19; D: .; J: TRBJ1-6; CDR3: CASSILTGGFVHSPLHF; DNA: TGTGCCAGTAGTATATTGACAGGCGGTTTCGTACATTCACCCCTCCACTTT
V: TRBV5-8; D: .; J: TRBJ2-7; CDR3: CASRKTGLFYEQYF; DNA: TGTGCCAGCAGAAAAACTGGACTTTTCTACGAGCAGTACTTC
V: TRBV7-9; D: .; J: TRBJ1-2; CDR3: CASSLGRGYGYTF; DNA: TGTGCCAGCAGCTTAGGCAGGGGCTATGGCTACACCTTC
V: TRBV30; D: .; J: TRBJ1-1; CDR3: CAWSHFLNTEAFF; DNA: TGTGCCTGGAGCCACTTCCTGAACACTGAAGCTTTCTTT
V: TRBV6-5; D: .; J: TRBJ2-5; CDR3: CASSYSRSQETQYF; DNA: TGTGCCAGCAGTTACTCTAGGAGCCAAGAGACCCAGTACTTC
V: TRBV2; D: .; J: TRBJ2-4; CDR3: CASSPTSPWPNIQYF; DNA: TGTGCCAGCAGCCCCACGTCCCCTTGGCCAAACATTCAGTACTTC
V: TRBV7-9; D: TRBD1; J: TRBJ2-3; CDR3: CASRQTGTDTQYF; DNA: TGTGCCAGCAGGCAGACAGGGACAGATACGCAGTATTTT
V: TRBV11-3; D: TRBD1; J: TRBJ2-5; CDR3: CASSLRGPGLQETQYF; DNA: TGTGCCAGCAGCTTAAGGGGGCCCGGACTCCAAGAGACCCAGTACTTC
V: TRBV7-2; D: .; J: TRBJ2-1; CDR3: CASSSGSFGDNEQFF; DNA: TGTGCCAGCAGTTCCGGGAGTTTTGGGGACAATGAGCAGTTCTTC
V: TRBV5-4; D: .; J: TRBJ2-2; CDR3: CAREPRGTNTGELFF; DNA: TGTGCCCGTGAACCGCGGGGAACTAACACCGGGGAGCTGTTTTTT
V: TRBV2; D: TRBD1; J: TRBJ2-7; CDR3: CASKGQGTSYEQYF; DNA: TGTGCCAGCAAGGGACAGGGGACCTCCTACGAGCAGTACTTC
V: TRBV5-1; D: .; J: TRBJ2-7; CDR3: CASSWGLSSDLYEQYF; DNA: TGCGCCAGCAGCTGGGGACTCTCCTCTGACCTCTACGAGCAGTACTTC
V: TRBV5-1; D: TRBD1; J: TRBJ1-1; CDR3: CASKTGVSTEAFF; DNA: TGCGCCAGCAAAACAGGGGTGAGCACTGAAGCTTTCTTT
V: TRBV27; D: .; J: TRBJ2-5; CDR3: CASSLQGTSQETQYF; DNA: TGTGCCAGCAGTTTACAGGGTACTTCCCAAGAGACCCAGTACTTC
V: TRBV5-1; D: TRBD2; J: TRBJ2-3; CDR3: CASSLTPSGVSDTQYF; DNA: TGCGCCAGCAGCTTGACGCCTAGCGGGGTGTCAGATACGCAGTATTTT
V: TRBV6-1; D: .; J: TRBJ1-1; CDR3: CASSDRTFSAFF; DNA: TGTGCCAGCAGTGACAGGACTTTCTCAGCTTTCTTT
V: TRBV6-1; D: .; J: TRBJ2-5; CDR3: CASSRGPQYF; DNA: TGTGCCAGCTCCCGGGGTCCCCAGTACTTC
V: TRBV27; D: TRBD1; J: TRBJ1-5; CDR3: CASSRGTESNQPQHF; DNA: TGTGCCAGCAGCCGAGGGACAGAGAGCAATCAGCCCCAGCATTTT
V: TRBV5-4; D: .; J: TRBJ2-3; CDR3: CASTRSDTQYF; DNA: TGTGCCAGCACGCGCTCCGATACGCAGTATTTT
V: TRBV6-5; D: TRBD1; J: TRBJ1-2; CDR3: CASSYLTDRGYGYTF; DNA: TGTGCCAGCAGTTACCTTACGGACAGGGGATATGGCTACACCTTC
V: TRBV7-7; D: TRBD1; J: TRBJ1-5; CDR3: CASSLYWRGTESNQPQHF; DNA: TGTGCCAGCAGCCTGTATTGGAGGGGGACAGAAAGCAATCAGCCCCAGCATTTT
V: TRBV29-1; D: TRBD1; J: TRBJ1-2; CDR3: CSVEMQGALDGYTF; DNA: TGCAGCGTTGAAATGCAGGGGGCGCTTGATGGCTACACCTTC
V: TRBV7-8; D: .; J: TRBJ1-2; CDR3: CASSSPLSFGYTF; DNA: TGTGCCAGCAGCTCTCCCCTCTCTTTCGGGTACACCTTC
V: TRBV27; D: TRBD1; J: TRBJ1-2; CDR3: CASSSILQGAHGYTF; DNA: TGTGCCAGCAGTTCGATCCTACAGGGGGCGCATGGCTACACCTTC
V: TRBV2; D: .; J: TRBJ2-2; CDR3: CASSGQFQEELFF; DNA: TGTGCCAGCAGTGGACAGTTCCAAGAGGAGCTGTTTTTT
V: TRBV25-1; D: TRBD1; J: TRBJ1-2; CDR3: CASLQGTTSYGYTF; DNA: TGTGCCAGCCTACAGGGGACCACCTCCTATGGCTACACCTTC
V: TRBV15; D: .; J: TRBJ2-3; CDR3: CATSRDQTGRGTDTQYF; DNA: TGTGCCACCAGCAGAGATCAAACAGGGAGGGGGACAGATACGCAGTATTTT
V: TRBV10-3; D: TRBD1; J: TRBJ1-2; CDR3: CAISDPGQSYYGYTF; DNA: TGTGCCATCAGTGACCCGGGACAGAGTTACTATGGCTACACCTTC
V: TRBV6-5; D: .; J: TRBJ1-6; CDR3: CASSYRPDSPLHF; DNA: TGTGCCAGCAGTTACCGTCCGGATTCACCCCTCCACTTT
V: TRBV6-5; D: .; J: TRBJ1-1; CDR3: CASSPGLFNTEAFF; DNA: TGTGCCAGCAGCCCGGGACTCTTTAACACTGAAGCTTTCTTT